The 29 T cell receptor gamma chains given below trace back to one sample, sequenced in a study of gamma-delta chains in newborns, infants, children. TCRdb reran clone calling via CATT on the reads. This table holds around 110 gamma-chain clones, just under 95% found once. Input material: blood. All receptors come from a child who received the measles vaccine. This table probably holds off-target reads from a library built for another chain.

The J gene was not called, though the V gene is TRGV9. This CDR3 has 14 residues. Germline CDR1 is GITISATS and CDR2 is ISYDGTV (reference sequence). The CDR3 loop reads CACDTVGDTAQLFF. In nucleotides, the CDR3 is TGTGCCTGTGACACCGTGGGGGATACAGCACAACTCTTCTTT.

About this clone: The limits of the CDR3 on the DNA are not certain, so only TCRdb's listed CDR3 is given. The V gene call reads TRGV9; no J gene was called. The CDR3 is 26 amino acids in total, end residues counted. From germline, CDR1 is GITISATS and CDR2 ISYDGTV (reference sequence). CDR3 protein: CACDTGSSLSSWDTRQMFFGTGIKLF.

The V gene call reads TRGV9; no J gene was called. Looked up from germline, CDR1 is GITISATS and CDR2 is ISYDGTV (reference sequence). This CDR3 is built from 19 residues. DNA of the CDR3: TGTGCCTGTGACACCGTTACTGGGGGATACGGGACTTTGACAGCACAACTCTTCTTT. This translates into CACDTVTGGYGTLTAQLFF.

As concerns this clone: It is unclear where the CDR3 begins or ends on the DNA, so no DNA is shown, and the CDR3 is as TCRdb lists it. The same CDR3 also results from other DNA sequences found in this sample. V gene TRGV9 was called; the J gene was not. CDR1 is GITISATS and CDR2 is ISYDGTV in the germline V gene (reference sequence). The CDR3 comprises 27 residues, both ends counted. The CDR3 loop reads CACDTVLGDTRSWDTRQMFFGTGIKLF.

Comment on this clone: It is unclear where the CDR3 begins or ends on the DNA, so no DNA is shown, and the CDR3 is as TCRdb lists it. The V gene is listed as TRGV9; no J gene was called. The CDR3 adds up to 26 amino acids, both ends counted. Germline CDR1 reads GITISATS; CDR2 reads ISYDGTV (reference sequence). CDR3 sequence reads: CACDTLLGDSSWDTRQMFFGTGIKLF.

Regarding this clone: It is unclear where the CDR3 begins or ends on the DNA, so no DNA is shown, and the CDR3 is as TCRdb lists it. The V gene corresponds to TRGV9; no J gene was called. With termini counted, the CDR3 has 26 amino acids. Germline CDR1 GITISATS, CDR2 ISYDGTV (reference sequence). The CDR3: CACDQAGDRSSWDTRQMFFGTGIKLF.

This clone came up once. The J gene was not called, though the V gene is TRGV9. This CDR3 spans 16 amino acids. CDR1 and CDR2 (germline): GITISATS, ISYDGTV (reference sequence). This CDR3 reads CACDTVGDTLTAQLFF. In DNA, the CDR3 is TGTGCCTGTGACACCGTGGGGGATACTTTGACAGCACAACTCTTCTTT.

The J gene has no call, while the V gene is TRGV9. Germline values: CDR1 GITISATS, CDR2 ISYDGTV (reference sequence). The CDR3 is 18 residues long. DNA of the CDR3: TGTGCCTGTGACCCGCTACTGGGGGATACGCCGCTGACAGCACAACTCTTCTTT. It translates to CACDPLLGDTPLTAQLFF.

The J gene went uncalled, whereas the V gene is TRGV9. CDR1 and CDR2 from the germline V gene are GITISATS and ISYDGTV (reference sequence). The CDR3 loop spans 17 amino acids. CDR3 protein: CAWDTVLLGDLTAQLFF. DNA of the CDR3: TGTGCCTGGGACACCGTCCTACTGGGGGATTTGACAGCACAACTCTTCTTT.

Points on this clone: The limits of the CDR3 on the DNA are not certain, so only TCRdb's listed CDR3 is given. There is no J gene call, but TRGV9 is given as the V gene. Germline lookup yields CDR1 GITISATS and CDR2 ISYDGTV (reference sequence). Counting both end residues, the CDR3 totals 26 amino acids. This CDR3 is CACDTVLGDTPWDTRRMFFGTGIKLF.

In regard to this clone: The DNA is left out, because the CDR3 cannot be placed on it with certainty; the CDR3 is given as TCRdb lists it. TRGV9 is the V gene, and the J gene was not called. In germline, CDR1 is GITISATS, CDR2 ISYDGTV (reference sequence). The CDR3 is 23 amino acids in total, end residues counted. CDR3 in amino acids: CACDDVGSWDTRQMFFGTGIKLF.

This clone was picked up one time. Other DNA sequences from this sample encode an identical CDR3 as well. J gene calling gave no result, while the V gene is TRGV9. CDR1 is GITISATS and CDR2 is ISYDGTV in the germline V gene (reference sequence). This CDR3 is 14 amino acids long. The CDR3, as DNA: TGTGCCTGTGACATACTGGGGGATACAGCGCAACTCTTCTTT. It translates to CACDILGDTAQLFF.

This clone was counted only a few times. The sample carries other DNA sequences with the same CDR3. The V gene call is TRGV9, and the J gene call is absent. The CDR3 loop spans 14 amino acids. Germline assignment: CDR1 GITISATS and CDR2 ISYDGTV (reference sequence). The CDR3 DNA follows: TGTGCCTGTGACATACTGGGGGATACAGCACAACTCTTCTTT. It encodes CACDILGDTAQLFF.

With regard to this clone: No DNA is shown, since the ends of the CDR3 on it are uncertain; the CDR3 is the one TCRdb lists. The V segment is TRGV9, and no J call was made. The CDR3 numbers 27 amino acids, ends counted. Germline V gene data show CDR1 as GITISATS and CDR2 as ISYDGTV (reference sequence). The CDR3 here is CACDTTGGSSISWDTRQMFFGTGIKLF.

For this clone: Because the CDR3's place on the DNA is in doubt, the DNA is left out and the CDR3 is given as listed by TCRdb. Called V gene: TRGV9; the J gene was not called. The germline V gene has CDR1 GITISATS and CDR2 ISYDGTV (reference sequence). 28 amino acids form the CDR3, both terminal residues included. The CDR3: CACDTWGDDTQSSWDTRQMFFGTGIKLF.

The CDR3 DNA is TGTGCCTGTGACACCTGGGGGACTTTGACAGCACAACTCTTCTTT. As protein: CACDTWGTLTAQLFF. V gene assignment gives TRGV9, but the J gene was left uncalled. Germline values: CDR1 GITISATS, CDR2 ISYDGTV (reference sequence). The CDR3 extends over 15 amino acids.

A single count supports this clone. The limits of the CDR3 on the DNA are not certain, so only TCRdb's listed CDR3 is given. For the V gene the call is TRGV9; the J gene has no call. The CDR3 numbers 26 amino acids, ends counted. Germline loops: CDR1 GITISATS, CDR2 ISYDGTV (reference sequence). The CDR3 spells CACDKVLGEDSWDTRQMFFGTGIKLF.

Worth noting for this clone: Because the CDR3's place on the DNA is in doubt, the DNA is left out and the CDR3 is given as listed by TCRdb. A V gene of TRGV9 was called, but no J gene was assigned. Germline CDR1 and CDR2: GITISATS and ISYDGTV (reference sequence). The CDR3 region is 24 residues in length, termini included. The CDR3 spells CACDTPGPGWDTRQMFFGTGIKLF.

The V gene call is TRGV9, and the J gene call is absent. The CDR3 is 14 residues long. Germline V gene data show CDR1 as GITISATS and CDR2 as ISYDGTV (reference sequence). CDR3 sequence (DNA): TGTGCCTGTGACACACTGGGGGATACAGCACAACTCTTCTTT. It encodes CACDTLGDTAQLFF.

A note on this clone: The limits of the CDR3 on the DNA are not certain, so only TCRdb's listed CDR3 is given. A V gene of TRGV9 was called, but no J gene was assigned. The CDR3 numbers 27 amino acids, ends counted. The V gene's germline CDR1 is GITISATS and CDR2 ISYDGTV (reference sequence). This CDR3 is CACDGAGGYLSSWDTRQMFFGTGIKLF.

A note on this clone: The DNA is omitted, as the CDR3 cannot be located on it reliably, and the CDR3 follows TCRdb's listing. Other DNA variants within this sample encode the same CDR3. No J gene call was made, and the V gene is TRGV9. Germline CDR1 and CDR2: GITISATS and ISYDGTV (reference sequence). The CDR3 length equals 27 residues, ends included. This chain's CDR3 is CACDTVLGDTRSWDTRQMFFGTGIKLF.

Comments on this clone: It is unclear where the CDR3 begins or ends on the DNA, so no DNA is shown, and the CDR3 is as TCRdb lists it. With the J gene uncalled, the V gene is TRGV9. Looked up from germline, CDR1 is GITISATS and CDR2 is ISYDGTV (reference sequence). The CDR3 length equals 26 residues, ends included. The CDR3 protein is CACDLVLGDSSWDTRQMFFGTGIKLF.

With respect to this clone: The DNA is left out, because the CDR3 cannot be placed on it with certainty; the CDR3 is given as TCRdb lists it. V gene assignment gives TRGV9, but the J gene was left uncalled. Both ends counted, the CDR3 spans 26 residues. CDR1 GITISATS and CDR2 ISYDGTV come from the germline V gene (reference sequence). CDR3 sequence reads: CACDTLLGDISWDTRQMFFGTGIKLF.

Of note for this clone: Because the CDR3's place on the DNA is in doubt, the DNA is left out and the CDR3 is given as listed by TCRdb. With the J gene uncalled, the V gene is TRGV9. The germline CDR1 and CDR2 sequences are GITISATS and ISYDGTV (reference sequence). The CDR3 spans 26 amino acids, including both terminal residues. The CDR3 reads CACDTAEGYSSWDTRQMFFGTGIKLF.

This clone turned up a few times. Because the CDR3's place on the DNA is in doubt, the DNA is left out and the CDR3 is given as listed by TCRdb. The J gene has no call, while the V gene is TRGV9. Germline-derived CDR1 and CDR2 are GITISATS and ISYDGTV (reference sequence). The CDR3 is 25 amino acids in total, end residues counted. The CDR3 region is CACDNTGGYSWDTRQMFFGTGIKLF.

The V gene is listed as TRGV9; no J gene was called. This CDR3 is 16 amino acids long. Germline assignment: CDR1 GITISATS and CDR2 ISYDGTV (reference sequence). DNA of the CDR3: TGTGCCTGTGACAGACTGGGGGATACTTTGACAGCACAACTCTTCTTT. Residues: CACDRLGDTLTAQLFF.

About this clone itself: It is unclear where the CDR3 begins or ends on the DNA, so no DNA is shown, and the CDR3 is as TCRdb lists it. No call exists for the J gene, whereas the V gene is TRGV9. Germline CDR1 reads GITISATS; CDR2 reads ISYDGTV (reference sequence). The CDR3 has 28 residues if both end residues are counted. This CDR3 reads CACDTVLGDTRSSWDTRQMFFGTGIKLF.

Comment on this clone: It is unclear where the CDR3 begins or ends on the DNA, so no DNA is shown, and the CDR3 is as TCRdb lists it. No J gene was called, and the V gene is TRGV9. The germline V gene has CDR1 GITISATS and CDR2 ISYDGTV (reference sequence). The CDR3 has 24 amino acids, counting both end residues. The CDR3 loop reads CACGTVWGSWDTRQMFFGTGIKLF.

On this clone itself: The limits of the CDR3 on the DNA are not certain, so only TCRdb's listed CDR3 is given. This CDR3 reads CACDILGDDRSWDTRQMFFGTGIKLF. The V gene is listed as TRGV9; no J gene was called. CDR1 GITISATS and CDR2 ISYDGTV come from the germline V gene (reference sequence). The CDR3 sequence runs 26 residues, both termini included.